The text below deals with one TCR beta chain. These data originate in a study of blood T cell repertoires in COVID-19. Across the study: The study drew acute and convalescent COVID-19 samples from the United States, Italy and Spain. The cDNA or gDNA used as material had been derived from T cells, B-cell-depleted T cells, or PBMCs.

Germline-derived CDR1 and CDR2 are SGHRS and YFSETQ. The length of the CDR3 is 14 residues. The J segment lost 3 bases and the V segment lost 2 bases, leaving 1 base of the junction unmatched. In the authors' methods: Nucleated cell number was recorded as an estimate derived from reference gene primer amplification. Profiling relied on immunoSEQ multiplex PCR, and the TCRdb table lists in-frame clones only, not all of them. That table furnishes V, J and clone size, whereas the DNA furnished D and trimming. The sample carries more than 45,000 clones, 86% recorded once. This sequence originates from a woman older than 75 with acute or convalescent COVID-19. The material sequenced was peripheral blood. The V and J genes are TRBV5-1 and TRBJ1-4; 7 nucleotides agree with TRBD1. The DNA of the CDR3 is TGCGCCAGCAGCTTAGGGGGCCCTAATGAAAAACTGTTTTTT. Translation: CASSLGGPNEKLFF.